The source of this T cell receptor beta chain is a study of low-dose radiotherapy and immunotherapy resistance in tumors. Study background: Each two-week cycle included intravenous cyclophosphamide 200 mg/m2, given one day before radiation and immunotherapy.

A few counts support this clonotype. First-strand cDNA relied on TRAV- and TRBV-specific primers spanning alpha and beta chains. With a constant-region primer and a V-primer adapter, TCRs were subjected to 20 PCR cycles of amplification. MiXCR was run by TCRdb on the reads, yielding one entry per CDR3 protein. Of roughly 8,300 distinct CDR3 sequences in the sample, 61% were seen once. The origin of this receptor is a human donor with advanced metastatic prostate, ovarian, gallbladder or colorectal cancer (not recorded which). This table probably holds off-target reads from a library built for another chain.

CDR3: CASLPRLLAEQFF. The CDR3 DNA reads TGTGCCAGCTTACCGAGACTACTAGCTGAGCAGTTCTTC. The V call is TRBV28, the J call TRBJ2-1; D may be TRBD2 (6 bases). V gave up 8 bases and J gave up 9 bases, with 17 bases separating them. This CDR3 is built from 13 residues. Germline CDR1 reads MDHEN; CDR2 reads SYDVKM.